This TCR beta chain is from a study of blood T cell repertoires in COVID-19. On the study more broadly: PBMCs, B-cell-depleted T cells, or T cells were the source of the cDNA or gDNA that made up the material.

The method was immunoSEQ multiplex PCR; TCRdb's version includes in-frame clones alone and lacks a portion of them. The sample gives approximately 270,000 clones, around 89% of which show up once; approximately 4% is in the top ten. After removal of 10 bases from V and 3 bases from J, the junction contained 10 bases not matched to a gene. CDR1 is MDHEN and CDR2 is SYDVKM in the germline V gene. This CDR3 spans 15 amino acids. The sample taken for sequencing was PBMCs or T cells enriched from blood (not recorded which). The chain joins TRBV28 to TRBJ2-7; TRBD2 matches 12 bases. The source is a woman in her twenties or thirties with acute COVID-19. CDR3 sequence reads: CATSDGTSGYYEQYF. The CDR3 bases are TGTGCCACCTCCGACGGGACTAGCGGGTACTACGAGCAGTACTTC. Together with reference TRBV28 and TRBJ2-7, the CDR3 gives the full variable domain: DVKVTQSSRYLVKRTGEKVFLECVQDMDHENMFWYRQDPGLGLRLIYFSYDVKMKEKGDIPEGYSVSREKKERFSLILESASTNQTSMYLCATSDGTSGYYEQYFGPGTRLTVT.